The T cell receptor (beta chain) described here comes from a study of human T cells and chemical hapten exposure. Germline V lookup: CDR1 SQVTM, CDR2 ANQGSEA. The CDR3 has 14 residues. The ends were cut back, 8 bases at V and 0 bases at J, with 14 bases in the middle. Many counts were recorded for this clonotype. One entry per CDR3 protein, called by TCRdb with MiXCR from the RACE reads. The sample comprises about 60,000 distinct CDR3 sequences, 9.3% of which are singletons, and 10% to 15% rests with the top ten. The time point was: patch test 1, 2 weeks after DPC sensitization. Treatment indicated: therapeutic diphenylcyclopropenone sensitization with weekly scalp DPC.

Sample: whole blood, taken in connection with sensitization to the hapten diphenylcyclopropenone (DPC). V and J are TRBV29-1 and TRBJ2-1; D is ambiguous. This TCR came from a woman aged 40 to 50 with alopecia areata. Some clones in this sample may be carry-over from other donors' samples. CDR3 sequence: CSSRKRSSYNEQFF. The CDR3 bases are TGCAGCTCTAGAAAACGGAGCTCCTACAATGAGCAGTTCTTC.